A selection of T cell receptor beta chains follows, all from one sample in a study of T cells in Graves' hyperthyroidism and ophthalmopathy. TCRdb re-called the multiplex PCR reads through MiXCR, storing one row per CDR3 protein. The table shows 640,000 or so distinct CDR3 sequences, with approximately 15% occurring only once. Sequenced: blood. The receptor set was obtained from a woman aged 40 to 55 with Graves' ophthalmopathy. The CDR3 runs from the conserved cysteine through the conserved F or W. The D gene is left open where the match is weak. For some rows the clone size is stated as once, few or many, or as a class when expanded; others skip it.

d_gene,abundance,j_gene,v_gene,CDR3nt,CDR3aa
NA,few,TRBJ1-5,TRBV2,TGTGCCAGCAGTGAAGATACACAGGGAAATCAGCCCCAGCAATTT,CASSEDTQGNQPQQF
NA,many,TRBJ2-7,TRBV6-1,TGTGCCAGCACTGAGCCCAGCTCCTACGAGCAGTACTTC,CASTEPSSYEQYF
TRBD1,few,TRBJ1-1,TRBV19,TGTGCCAGTAGTACCGGGACAGGGGGTTTGAACACTGAAGCTTTCTTT,CASSTGTGGLNTEAFF
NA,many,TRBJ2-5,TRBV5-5,TGTGCCAGCAGCTTGCTCGCCGAAGTGAAGACCCAGTACTTC,CASSLLAEVKTQYF
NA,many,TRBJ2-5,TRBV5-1,TGCGCCAGCAGCTTGGCCAGCAAAGAGACCCAGTACTTC,CASSLASKETQYF
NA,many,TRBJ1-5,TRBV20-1,TGCAGTGCTAGAGATATGGGAGGCCAGCCCCAGCATTTT,CSARDMGGQPQHF
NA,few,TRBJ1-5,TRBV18,TGTGCCAGCTCACCGGGGGGGACCCAGCCCCAGCATTTT,CASSPGGTQPQHF
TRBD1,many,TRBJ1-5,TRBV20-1,TGCAGTGCTAGAGGGACAGGATATAGCAATCAGCCCCAGCATTTT,CSARGTGYSNQPQHF
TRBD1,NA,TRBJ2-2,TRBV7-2,TGTGCCAGCAGCTTCGCCCGGACAGGGAACACCGGGGAGCTGTTTTTT,CASSFARTGNTGELFF
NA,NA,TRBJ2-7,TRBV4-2,TGTGCCAGCAGCCCCGACCGACCCACGGGGCCCTACGAGCAGTACTTC,CASSPDRPTGPYEQYF
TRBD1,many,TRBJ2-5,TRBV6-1,TGTGCCAGCAGGAGGACAGGGGGTAGTCTAGGAGAGACCCAGTACTTC,CASRRTGGSLGETQYF
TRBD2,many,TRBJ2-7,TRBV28,TGTGCCAGCAGTTTAAAGGCTAGCGGGACCTACGAGCAGTACTTC,CASSLKASGTYEQYF
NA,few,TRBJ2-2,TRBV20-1,TGCAGTGCTAGAGATTCGCAGGTTGCGTGGGACACCGGGGGGCTGTTTTTT,CSARDSQVAWDTGGLFF
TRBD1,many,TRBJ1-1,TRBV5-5,TGTGCCAGCAGCTCCCCGCGGGACAGAGGTGAAGCTTTCTTT,CASSSPRDRGEAFF
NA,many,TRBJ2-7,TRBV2,TGTGCCAGCAGTGAGAGCAGGATCCTCTACGAGCAGTACTTC,CASSESRILYEQYF
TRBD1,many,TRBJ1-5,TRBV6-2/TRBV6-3,TGTGCCAGCAGCGGGACAGGGGGCCTCAATCAGCCCCAGCATTTT,CASSGTGGLNQPQHF
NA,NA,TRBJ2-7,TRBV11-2,TGTGCCAGCAGCTTATATATTGACGGGGAGCAGTACTTC,CASSLYIDGEQYF
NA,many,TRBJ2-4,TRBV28,TGTGCCAGCAGTTCGCTTCCGGGGAGCAAAAACATTCAGTACTTC,CASSSLPGSKNIQYF
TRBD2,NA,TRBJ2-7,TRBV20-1,TGCAGTGCCGCCCGCGGGGGGCTCTACGAGCAGTACTTC,CSAARGGLYEQYF
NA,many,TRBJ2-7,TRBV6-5,TGTGCCAGCAGTTACTCGACGGGACCCAGGGACGAGCAGTACTTC,CASSYSTGPRDEQYF
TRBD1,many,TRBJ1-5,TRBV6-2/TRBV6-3,TGTGCCAGCAGTTCGGGACAGGGGTCGTATCAGCCCCAGCATTTT,CASSSGQGSYQPQHF
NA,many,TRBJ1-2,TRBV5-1,TGCGCCAGCAGCTTTACGGACAGCGGATATGGCTACACCTTC,CASSFTDSGYGYTF
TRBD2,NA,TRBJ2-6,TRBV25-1,TGTGCCAGCAGACCTAGAGGGGCTAGCGGAAATATGGGGCCTGGGGCCAACGTCCTGACTTTC,CASRPRGASGNMGPGANVLTF
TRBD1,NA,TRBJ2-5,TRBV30,TGTGCCTGGAATGACAGGGTGGAGACCCAGTACTTC,CAWNDRVETQYF
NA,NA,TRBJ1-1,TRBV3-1,TGTGCCAGCAGCCAAGAACAGGGATGGACTGAAGCTTTCTTT,CASSQEQGWTEAFF
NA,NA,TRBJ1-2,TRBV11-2,TGTGCCAGCAGCTCCGGACAGAATTTCTATGGCTACACCTTC,CASSSGQNFYGYTF
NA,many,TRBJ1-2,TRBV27,TGTGCCAGCAGTTTAGAGGCGGGGACGACCAATGGCTATGGCTACACCTTC,CASSLEAGTTNGYGYTF
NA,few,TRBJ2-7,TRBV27,TGTGCCAGCAGTTTTGACAGAGCGATTGACAACGAAGAGCAGTACTTC,CASSFDRAIDNEEQYF
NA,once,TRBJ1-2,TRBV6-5,TGTGCCAGCAGTTACTCGAGGGCCGGAGGATATGGCTACACCTTC,CASSYSRAGGYGYTF
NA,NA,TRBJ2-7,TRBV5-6,TGTGCCAGCAGCTTGTGGGGGACGGGGAGCTCCTACGAGCAGTACTTC,CASSLWGTGSSYEQYF
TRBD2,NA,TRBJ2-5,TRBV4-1,TGCGCCAGCAGCCAAGACCGACTAGCGGGTCAAGAGACCCAGTACTTC,CASSQDRLAGQETQYF
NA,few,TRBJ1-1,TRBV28,TGTGCCAGCAGTTCCCCGGGTACCGACACTGAAGCTTTCTTT,CASSSPGTDTEAFF
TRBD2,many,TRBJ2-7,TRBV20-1,TGCAGTGCTACGGCTAGCGGGAGGTACGAGCAGTACTTC,CSATASGRYEQYF
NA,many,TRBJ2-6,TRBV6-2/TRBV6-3,TGTGCCAGCACCGAAGGGGGTTCTGGGGCCAACGTCCTGACTTTC,CASTEGGSGANVLTF